The clone carrying this TCR beta chain turned up a few times. The entry originates in a study of regulatory T cells in long-lasting Graves disease. The wider study: The definition of persistent Graves' disease was over 5 years of antithyroid drugs with positive TSH receptor antibodies.

The CDR3 loop spans 13 amino acids. Trimming took 3 bases from V and 5 from J, leaving 11 bases between them. Germline CDR1 and CDR2: SGHRS and YFSETQ. Assembly of TCR beta libraries relied on iRepertoire HTBI primers together with Arm-PCR of CDR3 regions. TCRdb reprocessed the multiplex PCR reads via MiXCR and lists one record per CDR3 protein. In the table there are some 330,000 distinct CDR3 sequences, 20% to 25% of which are singletons. Time point here: persistent/refractory GD, antithyroid drugs over 5 years with positive TRAb. Extracted PBMC RNA gave rise to the TCR library. American Thyroid Association guidelines defined Graves' disease diagnosis.

The receptor was derived from a woman aged 40 to 49 with Graves disease. The material sequenced was peripheral blood mononuclear cells (PBMCs), taken when the disease was refractory, from a patient treated with antithyroid drugs. The chain carries TRBV5-1 and TRBJ1-1; possibly TRBD1 for D (5 bases). As DNA, the CDR3 is TGCGCCAGCAGCTCCGGGGGAAGGACTGAAGCTTTCTTT. Translating it yields CASSSGGRTEAFF. Based on the CDR3 plus reference TRBV5-1 and TRBJ1-1, the full variable domain is KAGVTQTPRYLIKTRGQQVTLSCSPISGHRSVSWYQQTPGQGLQFLFEYFSETQRNKGNFPGRFSGRQFSNSRSEMNVSTLELGDSALYLCASSSGGRTEAFFGQGTRLTVV.